This TCR beta chain was profiled in a study of immune evolution from preneoplasia to lung adenocarcinoma. Whole-study findings and limits: Clonality was highest in normal lung, lower in later-stage lesions apparently.

TCRdb's copy holds only in-frame clones and misses some; the assay was immunoSEQ multiplex PCR. The sample lists approximately 4,700 clones; around 80% were seen once. Remarks on this clone: Its antigen is currently unknown.

Trimming shortened V by 2 bases and J by 2 bases, and 10 bases separated the two germline ends. The CDR3 covers 15 residues. The germline gives CDR1 MGHDK, CDR2 SYGVNS. Specimen: FFPE adjacent normal lung tissue. The chain employs TRBV25-1 and TRBJ1-5; no reliable D call. This receptor was taken from a person between 55 and 80 years old with lung adenocarcinoma. The CDR3: CASSEGKTGNQPQHF. The CDR3 DNA is TGTGCCAGCAGTGAAGGTAAAACTGGCAATCAGCCCCAGCATTTT.